This is a list of T cell receptor beta chains from one sample in a study of early T cells in non-severe SARS-CoV-2 infection. TCRdb ran MiXCR on the 5' RACE reads and lists one entry per CDR3 protein. The sample gives 70,000 or so distinct CDR3 sequences, about 4.6% of which show up once; roughly 3.9% is in the top ten. The sample in question was whole blood, obtained at baseline. The receptors come from an adult who was a healthcare worker with PCR-confirmed SARS-CoV-2 infection or an uninfected control (not recorded which). The donor label of this sample is uncertain. Each CDR3 is given with its conserved first and last residue. D genes are given only for firm matches. Clone size is shown for a subset of rows, as once, few, many or a class of expanded clone.

V	D	J	size	CDR3	DNA
TRBV20-1	TRBD1	TRBJ2-7	many	CSASPPDRGGMDEQYF	TGCAGTGCTAGCCCCCCGGACAGGGGAGGGATGGACGAGCAGTACTTC
TRBV6-2/TRBV6-3	TRBD1	TRBJ1-1	.	CASSHPGQSNTEAFF	TGTGCCAGCAGTCACCCGGGACAGTCGAACACTGAAGCTTTCTTT
TRBV4-3	.	TRBJ1-1	.	CASSVQGWTEAFF	TGCGCCAGCAGCGTACAGGGTTGGACTGAAGCTTTCTTT
TRBV3-1	.	TRBJ2-1	few	CASSQDHRGRYNEQFF	TGTGCCAGCAGCCAAGATCATCGGGGACGATACAATGAGCAGTTCTTC
TRBV20-1	.	TRBJ2-1	many	CSARDPYRAPAYNEQFF	TGCAGTGCTAGAGATCCTTACAGGGCACCCGCCTACAATGAGCAGTTCTTC
TRBV28	.	TRBJ1-5	many	CASSFPGRGSNQPQHF	TGTGCCAGCAGTTTCCCCGGAAGGGGTAGCAATCAGCCCCAGCATTTT
TRBV27	.	TRBJ1-6	few	CASSTHTGERQSPLHF	TGTGCCAGCAGCACGCATACCGGGGAGAGGCAATCACCCCTCCACTTT
TRBV7-7	TRBD1	TRBJ2-5	few	CASSERQGYQETQYF	TGTGCTAGCAGCGAACGACAGGGTTATCAAGAGACCCAGTACTTC
TRBV7-9	.	TRBJ2-2	many	CATSPLGGELFF	TGTGCCACTTCACCCCTAGGCGGGGAGCTGTTTTTT
TRBV3-1	.	TRBJ1-1	.	CASSHEGGNTEAFF	TGTGCCAGCAGCCACGAGGGAGGGAACACTGAAGCTTTCTTT
TRBV19	TRBD1	TRBJ2-4	many	CASSTQGALAKNIQYF	TGTGCCAGTAGTACACAGGGGGCCTTAGCCAAAAACATTCAGTACTTC
TRBV24-1	.	TRBJ1-2	.	CATSIAGVYTF	TGTGCCACCAGTATAGCAGGTGTCTACACCTTC
TRBV28	.	TRBJ2-1	many	CASTSSGVLISEQFF	TGTGCCAGCACGTCTTCAGGGGTCTTAATAAGTGAGCAGTTCTTC
TRBV11-2	.	TRBJ2-5	many	CASSLDDARTQETQYF	TGTGCCAGCAGCTTAGATGATGCCAGGACCCAAGAGACCCAGTACTTC
TRBV7-2	TRBD1	TRBJ1-1	many	CASSSIQGSGSEAFF	TGTGCCAGCAGCTCGATACAGGGGAGCGGCTCTGAAGCTTTCTTT
TRBV5-1	.	TRBJ2-7	many	CASSFSSPYEQYF	TGCGCCAGCAGCTTTAGCAGCCCCTACGAGCAGTACTTC
TRBV7-2	.	TRBJ1-6	many	CASSLINSPLHF	TGTGCCAGCAGTCTGATTAATTCACCCCTCCACTTT
TRBV12-3/TRBV12-4	TRBD2	TRBJ2-1	many	CASSLGRGTYNEQFF	TGTGCCAGCAGTTTAGGGCGGGGGACGTACAATGAGCAGTTCTTC
TRBV5-6	.	TRBJ1-1	many	CASSSGHEAFF	TGTGCCAGCAGCTCCGGACACGAAGCTTTCTTT
TRBV27	TRBD1	TRBJ1-6	few	CASSLSWTGDSPLHF	TGTGCCAGCAGTTTATCTTGGACAGGGGATTCACCCCTCCACTTT
TRBV9	TRBD1	TRBJ1-2	many	CASSAGTGGNGYTF	TGTGCCAGCAGCGCAGGGACAGGGGGGAATGGCTACACCTTC
TRBV28	.	TRBJ1-2	.	CASSLSGKGYTF	TGTGCCAGCAGTTTATCGGGGAAGGGCTACACCTTC
TRBV20-1	TRBD2	TRBJ2-5	many	CSAGPIAGTAVETQYF	TGCAGTGCTGGACCTATAGCGGGGACGGCGGTAGAGACCCAGTACTTC
TRBV14	.	TRBJ1-1	once	CASSPKRNTEAFF	TGTGCCAGCAGCCCGAAGAGGAACACTGAAGCTTTCTTT
TRBV10-3	.	TRBJ2-7	many	CAIRTGEAYEQYF	TGTGCCATCAGGACCGGGGAGGCCTACGAGCAGTACTTC
TRBV7-2	TRBD2	TRBJ2-5	many	CASSLFGGGAGETQYF	TGTGCCAGCAGCTTATTTGGCGGGGGGGCCGGAGAGACCCAGTACTTC
TRBV5-1	TRBD1	TRBJ1-1	.	CASSLTGTGGDKRAFF	TGCGCCAGCAGCTTGACCGGGACAGGGGGCGATAAGAGGGCTTTCTTT
TRBV2	.	TRBJ2-7	many	CASSREIFEQYF	TGTGCCAGCAGTAGGGAGATCTTCGAGCAGTACTTC
TRBV12-3/TRBV12-4	.	TRBJ1-1	many	CASRTKEAFF	TGTGCCAGCCGGACCAAGGAGGCTTTCTTT